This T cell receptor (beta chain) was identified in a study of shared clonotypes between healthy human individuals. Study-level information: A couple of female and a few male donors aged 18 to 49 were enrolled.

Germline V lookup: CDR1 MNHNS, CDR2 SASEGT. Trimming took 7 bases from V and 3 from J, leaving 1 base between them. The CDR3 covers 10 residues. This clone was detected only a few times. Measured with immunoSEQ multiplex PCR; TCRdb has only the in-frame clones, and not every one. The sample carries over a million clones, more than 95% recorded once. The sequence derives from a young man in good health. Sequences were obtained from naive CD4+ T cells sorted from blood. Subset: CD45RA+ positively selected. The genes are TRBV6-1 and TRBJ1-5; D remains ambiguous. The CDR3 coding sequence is TGTGCCAGCAACAATCAGCCCCAGCATTTT. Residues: CASNNQPQHF.